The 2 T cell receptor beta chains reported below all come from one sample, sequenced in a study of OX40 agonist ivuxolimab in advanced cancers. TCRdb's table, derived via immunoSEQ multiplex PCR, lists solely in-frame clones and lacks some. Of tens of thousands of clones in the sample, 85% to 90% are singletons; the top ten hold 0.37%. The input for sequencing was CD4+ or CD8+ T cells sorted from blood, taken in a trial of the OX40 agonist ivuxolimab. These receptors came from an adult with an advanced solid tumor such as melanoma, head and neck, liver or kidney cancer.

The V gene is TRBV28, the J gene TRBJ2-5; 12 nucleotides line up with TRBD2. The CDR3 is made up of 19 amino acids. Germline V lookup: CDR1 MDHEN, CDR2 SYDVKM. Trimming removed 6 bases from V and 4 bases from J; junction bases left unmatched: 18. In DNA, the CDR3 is TGTGCCAGCAGCCCGGGACAGGCGACGACTAGCGGGAGAGGAGAGACCCAGTACTTC. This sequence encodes CASSPGQATTSGRGETQYF.

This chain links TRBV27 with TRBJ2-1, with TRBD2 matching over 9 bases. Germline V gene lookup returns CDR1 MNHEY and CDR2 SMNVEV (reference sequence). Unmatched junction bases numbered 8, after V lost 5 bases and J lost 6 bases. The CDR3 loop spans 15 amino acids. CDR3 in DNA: TGTGCCAGCAGTCCGCTAGCTAGCGGGATCAATGAGCAGTTCTTC. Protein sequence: CASSPLASGINEQFF.